This T cell receptor beta chain was sequenced for a study of CD8 T cells in ankylosing spondylitis. Study findings and constraints: Made up of eight or nine highly homologous variants, a TCR beta motif appeared characteristic of ankylosing spondylitis blood. Some motif variants had been reported before (in reactive arthritis synovial fluid and blood). Disease-linked clones, CD8+, were relatively rare in peripheral blood.

CDR1 and CDR2 from the germline V gene are SGHTA and FQGNSA. The CDR3 has 14 amino acids. The J segment lost 11 bases and the V segment lost 5 bases, leaving 4 bases of the junction unmatched. Quantitative 5'-RACE was performed with molecular barcodes, and it yielded the TCR beta libraries. TCRdb analysed the 5' RACE reads with MiXCR anew, one entry per CDR3 protein. The sample holds about 220,000 distinct CDR3 sequences, roughly a tenth seen once. This clonotype has only a few counts. Its antigen is as yet unknown. Sequencing was carried out using blood, either unsorted or a sorted T cell fraction (not recorded which). The TCR originated in a male donor with ankylosing spondylitis or in good health (not recorded which). The V and J genes are TRBV7-2 and TRBJ2-4, with 15 bases aligning to TRBD2. The CDR3 loop is CASSEGLAGGFQYF. CDR3 in DNA: TGTGCCAGCAGCGAGGGACTAGCGGGGGGTTTTCAGTACTTC.